What follows are 8 T cell receptor beta chains derived from one specimen sequenced in a study of shared clonotypes between healthy human individuals. TCRdb's table, derived via immunoSEQ multiplex PCR, lists solely in-frame clones and lacks some. The sample holds under 2.5 million clones, roughly 92% seen once. Sequences were obtained from naive CD4+ T cells from PBMCs. The subset is: CD45RA+ positively selected. The receptor source for this set is a man aged 18 to 29 in good health. Some clones in this sample may be carry-over from other donors' samples.

The chain is built from TRBV7-2 and TRBJ2-5; D is ambiguous. Germline V gene data show CDR1 as SGHTA and CDR2 as FQGNSA. V lost 8 bases and J 0 bases, leaving 22 bases between the germline ends. CDR3 length: 17 amino acids. The chain's CDR3 is CASSVGFYSSYQETQYF. The CDR3 DNA is TGTGCCAGCTCCGTGGGATTTTACTCGTCTTACCAAGAGACCCAGTACTTC.

This sequence joins TRBV19 and TRBJ2-5, with D possibly called TRBD1 or TRBD2 (5 bases each). The V gene's germline CDR1 is LNHDA and CDR2 SQIVND (reference sequence). This CDR3 has 13 residues. The ends were cut back, 5 bases at V and 5 bases at J, with 12 bases in the middle. CDR3 bases: TGTGCCAGTAGTCCGAGGGGTGCGGAGACCCAGTACTTC. This sequence encodes CASSPRGAETQYF. Full variable domain (outside the CDR3, taken from reference TRBV19 and TRBJ2-5): DGGITQSPKYLFRKEGQNVTLSCEQNLNHDAMYWYRQDPGQGLRLIYYSQIVNDFQKGDIAEGYSVSREKKESFPLTVTSAQKNPTAFYLCASSPRGAETQYFGPGTRLLVL.

The V call is TRBV19, the J call TRBJ2-7; 7 nucleotides line up with TRBD1. The CDR3 totals 14 residues. Germline CDR1 LNHDA, CDR2 SQIVND (reference sequence). J gave up 1 base and V 7 bases, and 7 bases lay outside the gene matches. The CDR3 sequence is CASTPRDRSYEQYF. The CDR3 DNA follows: TGTGCCAGTACCCCGAGGGACAGATCCTACGAGCAGTACTTC. The full variable domain, rest sourced from reference TRBV19 and TRBJ2-7, is DGGITQSPKYLFRKEGQNVTLSCEQNLNHDAMYWYRQDPGQGLRLIYYSQIVNDFQKGDIAEGYSVSREKKESFPLTVTSAQKNPTAFYLCASTPRDRSYEQYFGPGTRLTVT.

In its sample, this clone was seen many times. This specimen includes other DNA sequences encoding the same CDR3. The chain carries TRBV2 and TRBJ2-7; D uncertain. CDR1 and CDR2 from the germline V gene are SNHLY and FYNNEI. This CDR3 is built from 11 residues. The ends were cut back, 2 bases at V and 4 bases at J, with 3 bases in the middle. CDR3 bases: TGTGCCAGCAGTGAACTGTACGAGCAGTACTTC. This translates into CASSELYEQYF.

The rearrangement links TRBV6-8 to TRBJ2-7; 11 bases are a match to TRBD2. The CDR3 extends over 16 amino acids. Trimming at V came to 6 bases and at J to 4 bases, leaving 11 bases not matched to a gene. Germline CDR1 and CDR2: MNHGY and SAAAGT. CDR3 in DNA: TGTGCCAGCAGCCAGACTAGCGGGAAATTCGGGTACGAGCAGTACTTC. Its protein is CASSQTSGKFGYEQYF.

The chain joins TRBV28 to TRBJ1-1; tentative D call: TRBD1 (5 bases). The CDR3 extends over 13 amino acids. The V end lost 4 bases, the J end lost 5 bases, and 11 bases lay between the germline ends. Germline-derived CDR1 and CDR2 are MDHEN and SYDVKM. CDR3 in DNA: TGTGCCAGCAGTTCGGGGCGGGAAACTGAAGCTTTCTTT. It translates to CASSSGRETEAFF.

In this sample, this clone turned up once. This rearrangement joins TRBV13 to TRBJ1-3; no reliable D call. The CDR3 sequence is 12 residues long. Germline V CDR1 and CDR2: PRHDT, FYEKMQ (reference sequence). Deletions cut 3 bases from V and 0 bases from J, with 0 bases between. The CDR3: CASSFSGNTIYF. CDR3 coding DNA: TGTGCCAGCAGCTTCTCTGGAAACACCATATATTTT.

The rearrangement links TRBV6-5 to TRBJ2-3; D gene ambiguous. Trimming left V 5 bases short and J 1 base short, with 13 bases between. The germline CDR1 and CDR2 sequences are MNHEY and SVGAGI. This CDR3 has 15 residues. The CDR3 DNA is TGTGCCAGCAGTAATCCCTTTCGGGGCACAGATACGCAGTATTTT. Translation gives CASSNPFRGTDTQYF.